These 24 T cell receptor beta chains were all obtained from the same sample, sequenced in a study of graft-versus-host responses after intestinal transplantation. Their cognate antigens are unknown. TCRdb's copy holds only in-frame clones and misses some; the assay was immunoSEQ multiplex PCR. The sample comprises approximately 76,000 clones, nearly 85% of which are singletons, and 0.35% to 0.5% rests with the top ten. Material: unstimulated CD4+ T cells sorted from spleen or lymph node cells, obtained before transplant. Source of these receptors: a human donor who was the organ donor for an intestinal transplant.

V gene TRBV6-5 combines with J gene TRBJ2-1; D gene unclear. The germline V gene has CDR1 MNHEY and CDR2 SVGAGI. Between the trimmed V and J ends, which lost 4 bases and 2 bases, there was a span of 15 bases. This CDR3 spans 16 amino acids. The CDR3 region is CASSSLQRLAYNEQFF. The DNA of the CDR3 is TGTGCCAGCAGTTCTCTTCAGCGTTTGGCCTACAATGAGCAGTTCTTC.

The table lists this clone with a few counts. This chain joins TRBV5-1 and TRBJ2-1, with D tentatively TRBD1 (6 bases). CDR1 SGHRS and CDR2 YFSETQ come from the germline V gene. Trimming removed 3 bases from V and 12 bases from J, with 16 bases in between. The CDR3 loop spans 13 amino acids. CDR3 sequence: CASSSGTNYGQFF. In DNA, the CDR3 is TGCGCCAGCAGCTCTGGGACAAATTATGGGCAGTTCTTC.

The V and J genes are TRBV9 and TRBJ1-2; tentatively, D is TRBD1 (5 bases). Trimming removed 4 bases from V and 5 bases from J, with 15 bases in between. This CDR3 is built from 14 residues. Germline-derived CDR1 and CDR2 are SGDLS and YYNGEE. Here the CDR3 DNA reads TGTGCCAGCAGCTCCACGGGGGGTCCTTATGGCTACACCTTC. Its translation: CASSSTGGPYGYTF.

This clone has a single count. The chain employs TRBV2 and TRBJ1-5, with D possibly TRBD1 on 6 matching bases. The CDR3 length is 14 residues. The V end was cut by 2 bases, the J end by 10 bases, with 15 bases between. CDR1 and CDR2 from the germline V gene are SNHLY and FYNNEI. The CDR3 sequence: CASSEQGPPIPQHF. CDR3 sequence (DNA): TGTGCCAGCAGTGAACAGGGGCCCCCCATTCCCCAGCATTTT. The variable domain in full, completed from reference TRBV2 and TRBJ1-5, reads EPEVTQTPSHQVTQMGQEVILRCVPISNHLYFYWYRQILGQKVEFLVSFYNNEISEKSEIFDDQFSVERPDGSNFTLKIRSTKLEDSAMYFCASSEQGPPIPQHFGDGTRLSIL.

The rearrangement joins TRBV18 to TRBJ1-3; D gene ambiguous. Looked up from germline, CDR1 is KGHSH and CDR2 is LQKENI. The CDR3 extends over 16 amino acids. V lost 0 bases, J lost 0 bases, and 9 bases lay in between. In DNA form, the CDR3 reads TGTGCCAGCTCACCACCGAACAGTAACTCTGGAAACACCATATATTTT. Its protein is CASSPPNSNSGNTIYF.

The chain recombines TRBV9 with TRBJ2-2; possibly TRBD2 for D (6 bases). V dropped 3 bases and J dropped 7 bases, with 10 bases sitting between them. CDR3 length: 13 residues. Germline values: CDR1 SGDLS, CDR2 YYNGEE. DNA for the CDR3: TGTGCCAGCAGCGGGGGGGTTGTCGGGGAGCTGTTTTTT. Residues: CASSGGVVGELFF.

V usage is TRBV4-1 and J usage is TRBJ2-7, with a weak D call TRBD2 (5 bases). Germline CDR1 is MGHRA and CDR2 is YSYEKL. The CDR3 has 12 amino acids. V was cut by 1 base and J by 9 bases, with 10 bases left in between. Written as DNA, the CDR3 is TGCGCCAGCAGCCAAGCGCAGGAGGTGCAGTACGTC. Translating gives CASSQAQEVQYV.

This clone was seen once. The gene calls are TRBV28 and TRBJ1-6; the match to TRBD1 covers 9 bases. V shed 6 bases, J shed 10 bases, and the junction held 10 bases outside the gene matches. The CDR3 has 15 residues. CDR1 is MDHEN, CDR2 SYDVKM, per germline. The CDR3, as DNA: TGTGCCAGCAGACCCCGGGACAGGGAAATCTCACCCCTCCACTTT. Its protein is CASRPRDREISPLHF.

Worth noting for this clone: Other DNA sequences from this sample encode an identical CDR3 as well. This chain links TRBV19 with TRBJ1-1; no clear D gene. Germline CDR1 and CDR2: LNHDA and SQIVND (reference sequence). The V gene lost 2 bases and the J gene lost 2 bases, with 3 bases spanning the gap. This CDR3 is 12 amino acids long. CDR3 bases: TGTGCCAGTAGTATACAAAACACTGAAGCTTTCTTT. It encodes CASSIQNTEAFF.

The chain joins TRBV7-2 to TRBJ1-6, with D perhaps matching TRBD1 (5 bases). The CDR3 length is 15 residues. The V gene lost 5 bases and the J gene lost 9 bases, with 17 bases spanning the gap. The V gene's germline CDR1 is SGHTA and CDR2 FQGNSA. CDR3 protein: CASSPPGGGGSPLHF. The CDR3 nucleotides read TGTGCCAGCAGCCCCCCCGGCGGGGGGGGTTCACCCCTCCACTTT.

The chain uses TRBV7-2 and TRBJ2-2; perhaps TRBD2 as D (5 bases). The CDR3 contains 15 residues. The ends were cut back, 3 bases at V and 2 bases at J, with 10 bases in the middle. Germline V lookup: CDR1 SGHTA, CDR2 FQGNSA. CDR3 nucleotide sequence: TGTGCCAGCAGCTTTGTTGAGGGTAACACCGGGGAGCTGTTTTTT. This sequence encodes CASSFVEGNTGELFF.

The rearrangement joins TRBV30 to TRBJ1-1; D unclear. V gave up 1 base and J gave up 6 bases, with 12 bases separating them. The CDR3 spans 13 residues. Germline assignment: CDR1 GTSNPN and CDR2 SVGIG (reference sequence). This CDR3 reads CAWSGSASAEAFF. CDR3 DNA: TGTGCCTGGAGTGGATCGGCGAGCGCTGAAGCTTTCTTT.

This clone showed up just once. The chain carries TRBV28 and TRBJ2-2, with a possible D match to TRBD1 (6 bases). The CDR3 has 15 amino acids. Trimming shortened V by 4 bases and J by 3 bases, and 12 bases separated the two germline ends. Per the germline V gene, CDR1 is MDHEN and CDR2 is SYDVKM. CDR3 nucleotide sequence: TGTGCCAGCAGTTCACCGGGACACCACACCGGGGAGCTGTTTTTT. Translated, it gives CASSSPGHHTGELFF.

CDR3 sequence: CASSSIDRGPAYEQYV. CDR3 nucleotides: TGTGCCAGCAGTTCCATAGACAGGGGGCCCGCCTACGAGCAGTACGTC. The rearrangement joins TRBV6-5 to TRBJ2-7; 10 bases agree with TRBD1. After removal of 4 bases from V and 2 bases from J, the junction contained 8 bases not matched to a gene. The CDR3 length is 16 residues. CDR1 and CDR2 from the germline V gene are MNHEY and SVGAGI.

V usage is TRBV18 and J usage is TRBJ2-2, with D perhaps TRBD1 (5 bases). Between the trimmed V and J ends, which lost 5 bases and 0 bases, there was a span of 13 bases. This CDR3 is 16 amino acids long. Germline lookup yields CDR1 KGHSH and CDR2 LQKENI. CDR3 loop: CASSSPTVTNTGELFF. CDR3 coding DNA: TGTGCCAGCTCATCCCCGACAGTTACGAACACCGGGGAGCTGTTTTTT.

The chain joins TRBV6-5 to TRBJ2-3; TRBD2 might be the D (5 bases). V was trimmed by 0 bases and J by 6 bases, leaving 13 bases between them. The CDR3 runs 15 residues. The V gene's germline CDR1 is MNHEY and CDR2 SVGAGI. CDR3 coding DNA: TGTGCCAGCAGTTACTCGATCGGGGAATGGGATACGCAGTATTTT. Its translation: CASSYSIGEWDTQYF.

This rearrangement joins TRBV7-3 to TRBJ2-2; 8 bases align to TRBD1. The CDR3 extends over 15 amino acids. The germline CDR1 and CDR2 sequences are SGHTA and FQGTGA. Trimming cost V 2 bases and J 2 bases; bases outside gene matches: 1. Here the CDR3 reads CASSLGTGNTGELFF. In nucleotides, the CDR3 is TGTGCCAGCAGCTTAGGGACAGGAAACACCGGGGAGCTGTTTTTT.

The chain couples TRBV5-4 to TRBJ2-2; 7 bases are shared with TRBD1. Germline values: CDR1 SGHNT, CDR2 YYREEE (reference sequence). CDR3 length equals 17 residues. The V and J ends lost 2 bases and 2 bases, in that order; junction bases with no gene match: 9. CDR3 amino acids: CASSLPPGQPNTGELFF. The CDR3 coding sequence is TGTGCCAGCAGCTTACCCCCGGGACAGCCAAACACCGGGGAGCTGTTTTTT.

The V gene is TRBV25-1, the J gene TRBJ1-3; no clear D gene. This CDR3 spans 15 amino acids. Germline V gene sequence: CDR1 MGHDK, CDR2 SYGVNS. V gave up 1 base and J gave up 0 bases, with 7 bases separating them. The CDR3 nucleotides are TGTGCCAGCAGTGAATTTCGGGGCTCTGGAAACACCATATATTTT. Amino acid sequence: CASSEFRGSGNTIYF.

V is TRBV29-1 and J is TRBJ1-1, with a possible D match to TRBD1 (6 bases). Trimming left V 4 bases short and J 1 base short, with 10 bases between. The V gene's germline CDR1 is SQVTM and CDR2 ANQGSEA. There are 13 residues in the CDR3. CDR3 coding DNA: TGCAGCGTTGTCACGGGACAGAACACTGAAGCTTTCTTT. Translating gives CSVVTGQNTEAFF.

This rearrangement joins TRBV10-3 to TRBJ1-3; maybe TRBD1 (5 bases). The germline V and J ends were trimmed by 2 bases and 11 bases, with 7 bases remaining between them. The CDR3 extends over 11 amino acids. Germline V gives CDR1 ENHRY, CDR2 SYGVKD. CDR3 loop: CAISEGGAIYF. In nucleotides, the CDR3 is TGTGCCATCAGTGAGGGGGGGGCCATATATTTT.

CDR3 sequence (DNA): TGTGCTAGTGGACTCGACAGGATCTCTGGAAACACCATATATTTT. Translated: CASGLDRISGNTIYF. The J gene is TRBJ1-3, the V gene TRBV12-5; D is possibly TRBD1 (6 bases). Trimming cost V 6 bases and J 0 bases, with 12 bases left between them. The CDR3 has 15 amino acids. Germline V gene lookup returns CDR1 LGHNT and CDR2 FRNRAP.

The chain recombines TRBV6-5 with TRBJ1-1, with TRBD1 matching over 11 bases. CDR1 and CDR2 from the germline V gene are MNHEY and SVGAGI. CDR3 length equals 12 residues. Trimming took 6 bases from V and 11 from J; bases not matched to a gene: 5. The CDR3 loop reads CASRAGTGGAFF. Written as DNA, the CDR3 is TGTGCCAGCAGAGCCGGGACAGGGGGGGCTTTCTTT.

Only one count was recorded for this clone. J is TRBJ2-1 and V is TRBV29-1, with D unresolved. CDR1 is SQVTM, CDR2 ANQGSEA, per germline. The V end lost 5 bases, the J end lost 3 bases, and 8 bases lay between the germline ends. The CDR3 is made up of 12 amino acids. For the CDR3, the DNA is TGCAGCGTTTATGGGCTCTACAATGAGCAGTTCTTC. Its protein is CSVYGLYNEQFF.